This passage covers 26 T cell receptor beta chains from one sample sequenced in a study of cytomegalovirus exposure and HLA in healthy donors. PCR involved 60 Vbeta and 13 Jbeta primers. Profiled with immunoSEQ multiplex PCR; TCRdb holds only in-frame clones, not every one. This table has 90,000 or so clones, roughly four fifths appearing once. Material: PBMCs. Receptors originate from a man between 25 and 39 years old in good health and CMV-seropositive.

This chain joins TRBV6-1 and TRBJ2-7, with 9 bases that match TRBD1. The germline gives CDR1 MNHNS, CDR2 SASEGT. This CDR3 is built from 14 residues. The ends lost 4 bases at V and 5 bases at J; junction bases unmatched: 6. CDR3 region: CASSARTGDDEQYF. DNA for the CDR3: TGTGCCAGCAGTGCTAGGACAGGGGACGACGAGCAGTACTTC.

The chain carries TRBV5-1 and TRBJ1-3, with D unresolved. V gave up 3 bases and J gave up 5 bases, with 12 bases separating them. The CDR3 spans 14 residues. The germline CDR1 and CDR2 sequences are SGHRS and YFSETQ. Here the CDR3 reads CASSSAQARNTIYF. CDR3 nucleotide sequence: TGCGCCAGCAGCTCGGCTCAGGCCCGAAACACCATATATTTT. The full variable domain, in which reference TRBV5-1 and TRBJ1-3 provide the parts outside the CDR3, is KAGVTQTPRYLIKTRGQQVTLSCSPISGHRSVSWYQQTPGQGLQFLFEYFSETQRNKGNFPGRFSGRQFSNSRSEMNVSTLELGDSALYLCASSSAQARNTIYFGEGSWLTVV.

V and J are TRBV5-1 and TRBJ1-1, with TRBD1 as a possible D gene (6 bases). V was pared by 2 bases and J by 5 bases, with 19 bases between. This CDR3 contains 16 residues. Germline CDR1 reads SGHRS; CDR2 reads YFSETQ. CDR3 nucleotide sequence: TGCGCCAGCAGCTTCTGGGCCGGGGGGCCGGGTACTGAAGCTTTCTTT. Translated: CASSFWAGGPGTEAFF.

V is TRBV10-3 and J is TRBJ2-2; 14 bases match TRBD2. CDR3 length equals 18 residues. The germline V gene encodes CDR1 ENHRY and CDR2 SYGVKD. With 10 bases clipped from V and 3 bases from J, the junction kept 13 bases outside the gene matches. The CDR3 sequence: CATSGLAGGRGDTGELFF. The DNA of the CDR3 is TGTGCCACCTCCGGACTAGCGGGAGGCAGAGGCGACACCGGGGAGCTGTTTTTT.

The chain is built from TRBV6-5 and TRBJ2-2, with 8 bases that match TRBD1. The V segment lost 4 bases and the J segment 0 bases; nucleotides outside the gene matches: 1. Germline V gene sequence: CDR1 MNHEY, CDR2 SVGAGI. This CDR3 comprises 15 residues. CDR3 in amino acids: CASSSQGANTGELFF. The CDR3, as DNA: TGTGCCAGCAGTTCACAGGGGGCGAACACCGGGGAGCTGTTTTTT.

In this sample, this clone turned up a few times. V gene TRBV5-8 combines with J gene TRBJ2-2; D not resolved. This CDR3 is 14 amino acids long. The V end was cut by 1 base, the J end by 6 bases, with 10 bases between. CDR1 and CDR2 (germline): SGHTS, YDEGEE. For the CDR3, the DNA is TGTGCCAGCAGCTTGCCCATTGCGCCCGGGGAGCTGTTTTTT. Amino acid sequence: CASSLPIAPGELFF.

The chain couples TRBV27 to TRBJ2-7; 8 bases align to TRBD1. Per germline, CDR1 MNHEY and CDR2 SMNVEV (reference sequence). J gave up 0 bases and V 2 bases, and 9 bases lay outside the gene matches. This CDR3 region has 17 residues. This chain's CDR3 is CASSLDLRTGLSYEQYF. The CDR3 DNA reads TGTGCCAGCAGTTTAGACCTGAGGACAGGGCTCTCCTACGAGCAGTACTTC.

The CDR3 DNA reads as TGTGCCACCAGCAGAGAGCTAGTTTCCTACGAGCAGTACTTC. Amino acids: CATSRELVSYEQYF. This chain connects TRBV15 to TRBJ2-7; D is unclear. Germline V gives CDR1 LNHNV, CDR2 YYDKDF (reference sequence). V shed 0 bases and J shed 1 base, with 7 bases lying between them. The CDR3 extends over 14 amino acids.

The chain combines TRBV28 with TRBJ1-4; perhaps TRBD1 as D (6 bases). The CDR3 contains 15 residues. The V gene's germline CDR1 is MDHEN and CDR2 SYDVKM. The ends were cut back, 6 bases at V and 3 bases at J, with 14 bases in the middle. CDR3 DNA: TGTGCCAGCAGCTCAGGGGCAAGGGCTAATGAAAAACTGTTTTTT. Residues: CASSSGARANEKLFF.

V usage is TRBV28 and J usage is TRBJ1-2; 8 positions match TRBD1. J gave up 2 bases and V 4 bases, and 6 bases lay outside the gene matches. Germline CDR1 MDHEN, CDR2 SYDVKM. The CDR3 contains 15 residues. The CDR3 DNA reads TGTGCCAGCAGTTGGACAGGGTATAGGAACTATGGCTACACCTTC. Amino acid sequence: CASSWTGYRNYGYTF.

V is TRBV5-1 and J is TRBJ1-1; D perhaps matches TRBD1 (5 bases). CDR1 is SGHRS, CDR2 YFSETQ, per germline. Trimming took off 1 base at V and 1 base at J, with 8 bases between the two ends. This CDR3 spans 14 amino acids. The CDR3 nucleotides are TGCGCCAGCAGCTTGCCAGGGCGGAACACTGAAGCTTTCTTT. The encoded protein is CASSLPGRNTEAFF.

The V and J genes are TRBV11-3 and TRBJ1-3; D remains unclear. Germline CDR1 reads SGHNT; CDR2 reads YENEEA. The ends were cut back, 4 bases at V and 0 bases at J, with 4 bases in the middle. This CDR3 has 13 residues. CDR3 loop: CASSSSSGNTIYF. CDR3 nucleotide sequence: TGTGCCAGCAGCTCGAGCTCTGGAAACACCATATATTTT.

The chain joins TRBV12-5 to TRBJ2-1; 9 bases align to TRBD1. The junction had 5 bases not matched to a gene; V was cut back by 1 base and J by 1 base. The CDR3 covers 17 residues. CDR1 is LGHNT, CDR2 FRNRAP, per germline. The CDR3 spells CASGLAVGQGSYNEQFF. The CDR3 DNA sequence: TGTGCTAGTGGTTTGGCAGTGGGACAGGGTTCCTACAATGAGCAGTTCTTC.

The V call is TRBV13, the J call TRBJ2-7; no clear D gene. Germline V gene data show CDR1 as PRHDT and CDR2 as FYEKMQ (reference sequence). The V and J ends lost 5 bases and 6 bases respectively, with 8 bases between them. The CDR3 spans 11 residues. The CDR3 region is CASSIRAEQYF. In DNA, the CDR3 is TGTGCCAGCAGCATCCGCGCCGAGCAGTACTTC.

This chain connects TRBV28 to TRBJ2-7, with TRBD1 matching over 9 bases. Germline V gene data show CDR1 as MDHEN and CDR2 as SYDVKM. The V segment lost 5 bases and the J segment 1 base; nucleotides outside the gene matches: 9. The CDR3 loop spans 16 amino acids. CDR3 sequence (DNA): TGTGCCAGCAGTCCCGCCGCCGGGACAGGGTCCTACGAGCAGTACTTC. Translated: CASSPAAGTGSYEQYF.

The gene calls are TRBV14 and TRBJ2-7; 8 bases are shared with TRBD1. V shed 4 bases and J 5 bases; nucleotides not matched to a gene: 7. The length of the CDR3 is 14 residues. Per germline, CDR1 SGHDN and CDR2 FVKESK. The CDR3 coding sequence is TGTGCCAGCAGCCGCCGACAGGGGTGGAACGAGCAGTACTTC. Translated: CASSRRQGWNEQYF.

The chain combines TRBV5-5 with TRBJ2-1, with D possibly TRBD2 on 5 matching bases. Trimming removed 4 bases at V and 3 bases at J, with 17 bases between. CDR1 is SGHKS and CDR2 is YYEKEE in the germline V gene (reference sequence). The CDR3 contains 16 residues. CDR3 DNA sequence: TGTGCCAGCAGCCTGAATAGCGTGACCCACTACAATGAGCAGTTCTTC. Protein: CASSLNSVTHYNEQFF.

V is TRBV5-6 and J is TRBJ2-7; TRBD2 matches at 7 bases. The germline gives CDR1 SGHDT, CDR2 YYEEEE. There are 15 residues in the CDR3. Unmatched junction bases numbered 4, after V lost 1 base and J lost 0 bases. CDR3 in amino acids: CASSLRSGYSYEQYF. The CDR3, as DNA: TGTGCCAGCAGCTTGCGTAGCGGGTACTCCTACGAGCAGTACTTC.

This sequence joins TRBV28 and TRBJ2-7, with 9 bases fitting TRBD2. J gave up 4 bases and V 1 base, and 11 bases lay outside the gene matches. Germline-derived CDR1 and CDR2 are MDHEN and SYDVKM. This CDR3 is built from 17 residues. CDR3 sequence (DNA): TGTGCCAGCAGTTTATATGGGATAGCGGGAGTAGAATACGAGCAGTACTTC. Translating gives CASSLYGIAGVEYEQYF.

In DNA, the CDR3 is TGTGCCAGCAGCCGCCCAGGGTTAGGCAATCAGCCCCAGCATTTT. This codes for CASSRPGLGNQPQHF. This chain links TRBV28 with TRBJ1-5; tentative D call: TRBD1 (5 bases). V was cut by 6 bases and J by 2 bases, with 14 bases left in between. The CDR3 runs 15 residues. Germline assignment: CDR1 MDHEN and CDR2 SYDVKM.

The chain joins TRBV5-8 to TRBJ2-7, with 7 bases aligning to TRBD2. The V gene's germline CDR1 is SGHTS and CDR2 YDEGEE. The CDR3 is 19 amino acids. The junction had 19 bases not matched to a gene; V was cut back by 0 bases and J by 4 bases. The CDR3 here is CASSLVADSRRGNWYEQYF. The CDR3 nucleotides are TGTGCCAGCAGCTTGGTTGCTGACTCGAGGCGGGGGAACTGGTACGAGCAGTACTTC.

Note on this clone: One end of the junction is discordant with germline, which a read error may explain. CDR3 amino acids: CASSQGTGTGKNF. The CDR3 coding sequence is TGCGCCAGCAGCCAAGGGACCGGGACAGGGAAAAATTTT. The chain has TRBV4-1 and TRBJ2-3; TRBD1 agrees at 9 bases. Germline CDR1 reads MGHRA; CDR2 reads YSYEKL. The CDR3 contains 13 residues.

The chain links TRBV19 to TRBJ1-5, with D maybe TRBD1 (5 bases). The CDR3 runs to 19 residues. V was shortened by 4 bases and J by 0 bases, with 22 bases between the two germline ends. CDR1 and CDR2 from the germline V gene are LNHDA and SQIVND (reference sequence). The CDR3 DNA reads TGTGCCAGTAGTACCCAGACAGTCCGCGGGATATATAGCAATCAGCCCCAGCATTTT. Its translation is CASSTQTVRGIYSNQPQHF.

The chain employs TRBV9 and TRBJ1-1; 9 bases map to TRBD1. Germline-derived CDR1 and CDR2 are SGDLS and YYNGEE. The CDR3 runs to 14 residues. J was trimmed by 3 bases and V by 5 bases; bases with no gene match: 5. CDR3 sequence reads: CASRGTGRDTEAFF. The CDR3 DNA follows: TGTGCCAGCAGGGGGACAGGGAGAGACACTGAAGCTTTCTTT.

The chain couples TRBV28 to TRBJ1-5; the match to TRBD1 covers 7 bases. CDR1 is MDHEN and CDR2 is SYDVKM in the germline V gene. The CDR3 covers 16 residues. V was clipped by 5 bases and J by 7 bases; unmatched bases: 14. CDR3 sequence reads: CASSPRGGAYSQPQHF. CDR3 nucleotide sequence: TGTGCCAGCAGTCCGCGAGGGGGCGCGTATTCCCAGCCCCAGCATTTT. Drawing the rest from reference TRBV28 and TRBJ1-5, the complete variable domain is DVKVTQSSRYLVKRTGEKVFLECVQDMDHENMFWYRQDPGLGLRLIYFSYDVKMKEKGDIPEGYSVSREKKERFSLILESASTNQTSMYLCASSPRGGAYSQPQHFGDGTRLSIL.

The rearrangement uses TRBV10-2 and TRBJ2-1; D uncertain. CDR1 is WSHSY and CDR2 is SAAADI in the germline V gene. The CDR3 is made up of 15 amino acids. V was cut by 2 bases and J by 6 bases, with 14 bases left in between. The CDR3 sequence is CASSEGRSHSNEQFF. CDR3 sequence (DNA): TGCGCCAGCAGTGAGGGCAGGTCACATTCCAATGAGCAGTTCTTC.